This T cell receptor beta chain came from a study of memory CD4+ T cells and cytomegalovirus serostatus. Trimming pared 1 base from V and 4 bases from J, leaving 8 bases between. The length of the CDR3 is 14 residues. Germline CDR1 reads SGHAT; CDR2 reads FQDESV (reference sequence). This clone occurred once. Its specificity is unknown. Clones were read by immunoSEQ multiplex PCR, and TCRdb kept only the in-frame ones, dropping some. Of about 38,000 clones in the sample, approximately 79% were seen once. Single viable CD3+CD4+CD8-CD45RO+ cells were sorted as the memory CD4+ T cells. CD4+ T cells were isolated by positive magnetic selection. Whole-study findings and limits: Suggested: most of the CMV-linked TCR signature lies in CD4+ memory cells.

Material for sequencing was memory CD4+ T cells from blood. This clonotype was obtained from an adult in good health and CMV-seropositive. The chain is built from TRBV11-1 and TRBJ2-4, with unresolved D. CDR3 amino acids: CASSLEVGKNIQYF. DNA of the CDR3: TGTGCCAGCAGCTTAGAAGTAGGGAAAAACATTCAGTACTTC.